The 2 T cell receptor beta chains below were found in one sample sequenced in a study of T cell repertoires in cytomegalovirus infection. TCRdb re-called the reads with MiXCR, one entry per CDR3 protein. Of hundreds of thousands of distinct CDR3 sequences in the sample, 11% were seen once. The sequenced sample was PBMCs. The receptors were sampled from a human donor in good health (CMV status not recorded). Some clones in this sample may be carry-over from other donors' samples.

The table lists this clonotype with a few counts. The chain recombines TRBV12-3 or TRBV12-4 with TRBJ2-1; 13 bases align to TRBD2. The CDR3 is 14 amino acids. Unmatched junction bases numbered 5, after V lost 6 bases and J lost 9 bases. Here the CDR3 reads CASSPRTSGGEQFF. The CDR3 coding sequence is TGTGCCAGCAGCCCACGGACTAGCGGGGGTGAGCAGTTCTTC.

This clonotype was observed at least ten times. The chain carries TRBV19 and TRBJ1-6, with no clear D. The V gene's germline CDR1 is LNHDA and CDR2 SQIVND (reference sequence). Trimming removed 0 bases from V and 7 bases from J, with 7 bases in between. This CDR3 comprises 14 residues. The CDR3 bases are TGTGCCAGTAGTATAGATCTGGGCAATTCACCCCTCCACTTT. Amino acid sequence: CASSIDLGNSPLHF.